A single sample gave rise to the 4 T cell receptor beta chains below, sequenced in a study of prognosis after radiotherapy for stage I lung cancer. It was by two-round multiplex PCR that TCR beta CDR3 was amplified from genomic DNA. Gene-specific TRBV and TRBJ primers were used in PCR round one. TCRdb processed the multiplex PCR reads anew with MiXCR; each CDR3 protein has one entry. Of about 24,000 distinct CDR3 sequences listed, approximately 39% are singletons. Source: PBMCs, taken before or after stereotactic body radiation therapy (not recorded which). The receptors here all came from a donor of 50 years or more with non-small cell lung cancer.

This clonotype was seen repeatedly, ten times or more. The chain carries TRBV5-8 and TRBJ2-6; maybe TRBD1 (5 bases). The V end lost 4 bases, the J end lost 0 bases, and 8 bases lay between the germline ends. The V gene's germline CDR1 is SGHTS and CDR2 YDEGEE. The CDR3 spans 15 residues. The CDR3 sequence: CASSVDSSGANVLTF. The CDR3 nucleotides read TGTGCCAGCAGCGTTGACAGCTCTGGGGCCAACGTCCTGACTTTC.

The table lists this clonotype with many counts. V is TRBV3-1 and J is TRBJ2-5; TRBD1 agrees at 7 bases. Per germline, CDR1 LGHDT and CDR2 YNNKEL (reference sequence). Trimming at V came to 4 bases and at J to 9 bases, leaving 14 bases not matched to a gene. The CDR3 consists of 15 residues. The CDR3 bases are TGTGCCAGCAGCCCCCGGGACAGCGCAAGAGGGGCCCAGTACTTC. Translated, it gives CASSPRDSARGAQYF.

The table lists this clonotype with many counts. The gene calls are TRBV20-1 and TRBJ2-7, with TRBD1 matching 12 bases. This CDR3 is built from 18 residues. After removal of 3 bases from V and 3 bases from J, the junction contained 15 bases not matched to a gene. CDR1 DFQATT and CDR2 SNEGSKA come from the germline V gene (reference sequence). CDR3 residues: CSASLPGGTGGPLYEQYF. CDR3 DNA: TGCAGTGCTAGTCTTCCTGGGGGGACAGGGGGCCCTCTCTACGAGCAGTACTTC.

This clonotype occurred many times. CDR3 nucleotides: TGTGCCAGCAGCCAAGGGTATGGGTTTTTCGACAAACGGGCCACAGATACGCAGTATTTT. It specifies CASSQGYGFFDKRATDTQYF. This chain joins TRBV3-1 and TRBJ2-3; D gene unclear. The length of the CDR3 is 20 residues. Trimming stripped 1 base from V and 2 bases from J, with 25 bases between. Germline lookup yields CDR1 LGHDT and CDR2 YNNKEL (reference sequence).